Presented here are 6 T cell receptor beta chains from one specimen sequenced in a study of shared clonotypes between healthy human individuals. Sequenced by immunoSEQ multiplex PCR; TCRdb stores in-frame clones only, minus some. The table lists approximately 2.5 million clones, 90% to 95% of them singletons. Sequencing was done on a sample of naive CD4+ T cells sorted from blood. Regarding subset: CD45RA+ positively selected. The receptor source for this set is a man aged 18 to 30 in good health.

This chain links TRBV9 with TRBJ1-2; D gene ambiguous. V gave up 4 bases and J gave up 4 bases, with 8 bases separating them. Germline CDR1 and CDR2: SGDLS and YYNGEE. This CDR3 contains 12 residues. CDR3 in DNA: TGTGCCAGCAGCTCGGAAGGCTATGGCTACACCTTC. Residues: CASSSEGYGYTF.

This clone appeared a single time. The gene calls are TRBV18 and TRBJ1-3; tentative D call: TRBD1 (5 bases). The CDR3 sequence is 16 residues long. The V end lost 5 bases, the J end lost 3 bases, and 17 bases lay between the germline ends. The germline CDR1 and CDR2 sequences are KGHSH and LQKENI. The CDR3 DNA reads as TGTGCCAGCTCAAGACAGCGCTCCGGGAATGGAAACACCATATATTTT. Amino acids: CASSRQRSGNGNTIYF. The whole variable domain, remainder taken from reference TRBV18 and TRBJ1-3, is NAGVMQNPRHLVRRRGQEARLRCSPMKGHSHVYWYRQLPEEGLKFMVYLQKENIIDESGMPKERFSAEFPKEGPSILRIQQVVRGDSAAYFCASSRQRSGNGNTIYFGEGSWLTVV.

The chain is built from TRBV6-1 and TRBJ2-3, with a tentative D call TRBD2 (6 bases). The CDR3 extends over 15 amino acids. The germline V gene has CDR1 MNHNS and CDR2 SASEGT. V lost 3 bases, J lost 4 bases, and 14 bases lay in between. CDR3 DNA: TGTGCCAGCAGTGACCAACTAGCAATTGCAGATACGCAGTATTTT. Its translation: CASSDQLAIADTQYF.

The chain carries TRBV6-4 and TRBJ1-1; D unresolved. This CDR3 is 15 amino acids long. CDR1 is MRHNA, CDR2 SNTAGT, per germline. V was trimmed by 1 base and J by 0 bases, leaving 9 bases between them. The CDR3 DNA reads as TGTGCCAGCAGTGACTACGAAGAAGTGAACACTGAAGCTTTCTTT. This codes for CASSDYEEVNTEAFF.

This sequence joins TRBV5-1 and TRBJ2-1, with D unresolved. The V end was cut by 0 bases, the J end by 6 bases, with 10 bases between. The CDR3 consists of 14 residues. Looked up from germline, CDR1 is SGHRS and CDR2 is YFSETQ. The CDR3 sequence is CASSLAVGVNEQFF. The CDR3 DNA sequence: TGCGCCAGCAGCTTGGCCGTCGGAGTCAATGAGCAGTTCTTC.

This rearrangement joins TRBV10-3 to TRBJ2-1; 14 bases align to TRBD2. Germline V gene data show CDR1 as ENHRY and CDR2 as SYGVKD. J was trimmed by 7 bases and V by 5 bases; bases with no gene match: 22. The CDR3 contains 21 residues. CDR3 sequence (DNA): TGTGCCATCAGTAAGGACAGGGGAGCCGGGACTAGCGGGAGAGGTATTAATGAGCAGTTCTTC. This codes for CAISKDRGAGTSGRGINEQFF.